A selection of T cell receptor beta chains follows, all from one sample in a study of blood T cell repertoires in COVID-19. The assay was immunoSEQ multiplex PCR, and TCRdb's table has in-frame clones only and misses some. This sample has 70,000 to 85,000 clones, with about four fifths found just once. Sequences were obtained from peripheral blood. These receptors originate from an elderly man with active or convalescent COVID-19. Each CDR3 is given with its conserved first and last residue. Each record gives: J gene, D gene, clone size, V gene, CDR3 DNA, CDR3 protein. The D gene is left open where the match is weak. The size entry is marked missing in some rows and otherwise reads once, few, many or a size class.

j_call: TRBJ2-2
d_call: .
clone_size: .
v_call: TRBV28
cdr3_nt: TGTGCCAGCAGTTTATCTCTAGGAGGGGAGCTGTTTTTT
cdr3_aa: CASSLSLGGELFF

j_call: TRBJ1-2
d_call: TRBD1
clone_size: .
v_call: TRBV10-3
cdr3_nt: TGTGCCATCAGCAAACAGGACAGGGAAACTTCCTATGGCTACACCTTC
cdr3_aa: CAISKQDRETSYGYTF

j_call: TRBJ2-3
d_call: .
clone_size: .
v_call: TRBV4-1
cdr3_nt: TGCGCCAGCAGCCAAGGTCGACTAGTTCCAGATACGCAGTATTTT
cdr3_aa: CASSQGRLVPDTQYF

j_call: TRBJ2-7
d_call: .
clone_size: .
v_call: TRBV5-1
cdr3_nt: TGCGCCAGCAGCTTGGCGGGTAGCTCCTACGAGCAGTACTTC
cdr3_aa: CASSLAGSSYEQYF

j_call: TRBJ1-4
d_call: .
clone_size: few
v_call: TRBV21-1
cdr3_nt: TGTGCCAGCAGCAACCAAACAGGTGCAACTAATGAAAAACTGTTTTTT
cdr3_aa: CASSNQTGATNEKLFF

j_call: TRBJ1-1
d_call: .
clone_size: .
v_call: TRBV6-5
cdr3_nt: TGTGCCAGCAGTTATGAGCCCAGCGGTAACACTGAAGCTTTCTTT
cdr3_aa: CASSYEPSGNTEAFF

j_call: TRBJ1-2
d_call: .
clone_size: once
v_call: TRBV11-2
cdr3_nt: TGTGCCAGCAGCTTAGATGACATCAGCTATGGCTACACCTTC
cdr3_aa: CASSLDDISYGYTF

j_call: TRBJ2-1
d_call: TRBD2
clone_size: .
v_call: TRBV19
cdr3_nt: TGTGCCAGTACCCCGTCCCGGACTAGCGGGAGCTATGAGCAGTTCTTC
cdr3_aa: CASTPSRTSGSYEQFF

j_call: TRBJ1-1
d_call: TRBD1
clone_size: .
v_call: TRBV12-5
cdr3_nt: TGTGCTAGTGGTTTGGTCACCGGGACAGGGGTAACGATGAACACTGAAGCTTTCTTT
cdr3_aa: CASGLVTGTGVTMNTEAFF

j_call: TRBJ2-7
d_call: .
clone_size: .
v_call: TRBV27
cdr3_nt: TGTGCCAGCAGTTTACGCGGGATTACGTCCTACGAGCAGTACTTC
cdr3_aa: CASSLRGITSYEQYF

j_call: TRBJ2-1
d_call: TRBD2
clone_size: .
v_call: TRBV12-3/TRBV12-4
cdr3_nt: TGTGCCAGCAGTTCCGGGGGGGCCGAGTTCTTC
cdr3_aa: CASSSGGAEFF

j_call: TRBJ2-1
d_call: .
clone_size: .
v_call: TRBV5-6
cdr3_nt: TGTGCCAGCAGCTTGACTAGCCCCTCCTATGAGCAGTTCTTC
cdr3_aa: CASSLTSPSYEQFF

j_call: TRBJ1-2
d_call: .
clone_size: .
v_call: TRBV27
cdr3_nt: TGTGCCAGCAGTTTGAGGCAGGGGAGCTATGGCTACACCTTC
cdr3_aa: CASSLRQGSYGYTF

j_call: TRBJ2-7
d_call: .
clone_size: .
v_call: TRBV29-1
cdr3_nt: TGCAGCGCCCGAGTGACGACTTACGAGCAGTACTTC
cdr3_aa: CSARVTTYEQYF

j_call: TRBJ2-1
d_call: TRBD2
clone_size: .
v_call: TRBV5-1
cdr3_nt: TGCGCCAGCAGCTTCGGTAGCGGGGGTGGGTACAATGAGCAGTTCTTC
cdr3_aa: CASSFGSGGGYNEQFF

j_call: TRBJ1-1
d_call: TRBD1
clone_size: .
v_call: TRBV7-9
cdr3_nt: TGTGCCAGCAGCGCCGGACAGGCCTGGAGCACTGAAGCTTTCTTT
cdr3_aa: CASSAGQAWSTEAFF

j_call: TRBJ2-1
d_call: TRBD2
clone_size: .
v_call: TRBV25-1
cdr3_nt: TGTGCCAGCAGTGAATCGGCTAGCGGGAGTTTGCAGTTCTTC
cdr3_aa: CASSESASGSLQFF

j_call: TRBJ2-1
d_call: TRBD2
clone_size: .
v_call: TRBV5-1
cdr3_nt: TGCGCCAGCAGCCCTAGCGGGATCGATGAGCAGTTCTTC
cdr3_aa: CASSPSGIDEQFF

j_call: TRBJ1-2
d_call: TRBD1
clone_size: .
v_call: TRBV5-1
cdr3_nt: TGCGCCAGCAGCAAACGTGCGGGACAGGATAAGGGAGGCTACACCTTC
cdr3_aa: CASSKRAGQDKGGYTF

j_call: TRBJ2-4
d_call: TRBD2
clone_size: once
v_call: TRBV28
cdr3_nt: TGTGCCAGCAGTCCCCCCCTGTTCAGCGGGAGGGCCGGGTTGGCCAAAAACATTCAGTACTTC
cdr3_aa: CASSPPLFSGRAGLAKNIQYF

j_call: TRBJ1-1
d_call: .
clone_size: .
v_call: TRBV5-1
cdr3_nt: TGCGCCAGCAGCTGGACCGGGGACACTGAAGCTTTCTTT
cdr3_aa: CASSWTGDTEAFF

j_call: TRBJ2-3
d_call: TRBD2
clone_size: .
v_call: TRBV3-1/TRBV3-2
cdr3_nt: TGTGCCAGCAGCCAAGGATTACTAGCGGGGGGGTCGAGGACAGATACGCAGTATTTT
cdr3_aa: CASSQGLLAGGSRTDTQYF

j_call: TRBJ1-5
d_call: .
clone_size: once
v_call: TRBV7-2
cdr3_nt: TGTGCCAGCAGCTTCTCTCAGGCTAATCAGCCCCAGCATTTT
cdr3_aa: CASSFSQANQPQHF

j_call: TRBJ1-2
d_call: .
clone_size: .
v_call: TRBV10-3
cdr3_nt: TGTGCCATCAGCGTGGACAGAGGGGAGTGGTATGGCTACACCTTC
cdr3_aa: CAISVDRGEWYGYTF

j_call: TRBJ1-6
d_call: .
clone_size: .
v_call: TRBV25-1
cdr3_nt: TGTGCCAGCGTTCAGGGTTCCTATAATTCACCCCTCCACTTT
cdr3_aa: CASVQGSYNSPLHF

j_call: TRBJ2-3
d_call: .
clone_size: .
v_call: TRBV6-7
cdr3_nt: TGTGCCAGCAGTCTCGGACTGACTAGCACAGATACGCAGTATTTT
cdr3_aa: CASSLGLTSTDTQYF

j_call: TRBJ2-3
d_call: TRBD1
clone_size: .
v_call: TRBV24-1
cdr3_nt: TGTGCCGCCAGTGATTACGGACAGGGCACAGATACGCAGTATTTT
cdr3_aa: CAASDYGQGTDTQYF